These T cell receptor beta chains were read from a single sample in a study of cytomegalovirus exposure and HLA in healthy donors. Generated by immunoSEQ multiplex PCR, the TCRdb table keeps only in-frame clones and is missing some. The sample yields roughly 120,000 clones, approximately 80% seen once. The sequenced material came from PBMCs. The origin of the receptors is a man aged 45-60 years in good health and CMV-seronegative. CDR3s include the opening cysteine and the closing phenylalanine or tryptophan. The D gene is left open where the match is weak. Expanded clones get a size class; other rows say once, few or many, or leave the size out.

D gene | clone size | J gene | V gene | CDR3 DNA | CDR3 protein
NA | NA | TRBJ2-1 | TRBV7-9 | TGTGCCAGCAGCTTAGCTACCGGGACTGGATTTTGGGATGAGCAGTTCTTC | CASSLATGTGFWDEQFF
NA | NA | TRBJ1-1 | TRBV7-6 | TGTGCCAGCATCGACCTCACCGGGACTTTAACTTTCTTT | CASIDLTGTLTFF
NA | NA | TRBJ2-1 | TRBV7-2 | TGTGCCCGCAGCTTAGCTGCGGGGAGCTCCTACAATGAGCAGTTCTTC | CARSLAAGSSYNEQFF
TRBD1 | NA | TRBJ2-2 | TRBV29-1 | TGCAGCGTTGCCTTTAATACAGGGGGCCCCGGGGAGCTGTTTTTT | CSVAFNTGGPGELFF
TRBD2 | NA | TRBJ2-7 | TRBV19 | TGTGCCAGTAGTATAGGGACTAGCGGGAGAGTGAACGAGCAGTACTTC | CASSIGTSGRVNEQYF
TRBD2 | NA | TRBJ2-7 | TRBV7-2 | TGTGCCAGCAGCACCGGGACTAGCGGGGGGCAGCAGTACTTC | CASSTGTSGGQQYF
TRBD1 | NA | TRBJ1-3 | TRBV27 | TGTGCCAGCAGTTTATTCCTCCGGGGTGCAGGGGGGGGAAACACCATATATTTT | CASSLFLRGAGGGNTIYF
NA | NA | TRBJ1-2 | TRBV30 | TGTGCCTTAGACAGGTCTGGCTATGGCTACACCTTC | CALDRSGYGYTF
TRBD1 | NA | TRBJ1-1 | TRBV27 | TGTGCCAGCAGTTTTGGGACAGGGCAAGCTTTCTTT | CASSFGTGQAFF
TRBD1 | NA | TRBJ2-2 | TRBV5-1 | TGCGCCAGCAGCCCGGGGGGACAGGGCACCGGGGAGCTGTTTTTT | CASSPGGQGTGELFF
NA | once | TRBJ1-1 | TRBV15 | TGTGCCACCAGCATGGACAGATCTAACACTGAAGCTTTCTTT | CATSMDRSNTEAFF
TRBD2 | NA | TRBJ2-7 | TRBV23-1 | TGCGCCAGCACCTGTGGACTAGCGGGAAAAAGCGAGCAGTACTTC | CASTCGLAGKSEQYF
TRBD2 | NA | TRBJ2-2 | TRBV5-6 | TGTGCCAGCAGCTTGGATATTGTAGCGGGAGGCCCCGGGGAGCTGTTTTTT | CASSLDIVAGGPGELFF
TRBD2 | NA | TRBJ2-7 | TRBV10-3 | TGTGCCATCAGTGCCGGGACTATAACTAGCTCCTACGAGCAGTACTTC | CAISAGTITSSYEQYF
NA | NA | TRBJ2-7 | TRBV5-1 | TGCGCCAGCAGCCGCGGCCTCTCCTACGAGCAGTACTTC | CASSRGLSYEQYF
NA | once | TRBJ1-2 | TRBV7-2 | TGTGCCAGCAGCTTACAACAGGGATGGGTTTGGGATGGCTACACCTTC | CASSLQQGWVWDGYTF
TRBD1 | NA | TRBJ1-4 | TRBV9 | TGTGCCAGCAGCCACGGGACAGGGGGGTTTACAACTAATGAAAAACTGTTTTTT | CASSHGTGGFTTNEKLFF
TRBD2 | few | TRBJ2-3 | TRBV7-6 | TGTGCCAGCAGCAGCTCTAGCGGGGGGGCCACAGATACGCAGTATTTT | CASSSSSGGATDTQYF
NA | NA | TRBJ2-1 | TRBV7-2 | TGTGCCAGCAGCTCCCGAACTTCCGTTAACAATGAGCAGTTCTTC | CASSSRTSVNNEQFF
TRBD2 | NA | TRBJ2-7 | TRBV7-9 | TGTGCCAGCAGCTTAGGACTAGCGGGAGGGCCGTTTGAGCAGTACTTC | CASSLGLAGGPFEQYF
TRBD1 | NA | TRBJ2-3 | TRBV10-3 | TGTGCCATCAGTGAGCGGACAGGGGACGAGCAGTATTTT | CAISERTGDEQYF
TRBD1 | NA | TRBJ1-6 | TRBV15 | TGTGCCACACGGGGGGACAGGGGAAATAATTCACCCCTCCACTTT | CATRGDRGNNSPLHF
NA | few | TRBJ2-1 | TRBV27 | TGTGCCAGCAGTTTGAGTCTGGGCAGTGAGCAGTTCTTC | CASSLSLGSEQFF
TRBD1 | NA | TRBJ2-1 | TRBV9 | TGTGCCAGCAGCGCGCCGGATACAGGGGACCCACGGGTTATCAGGGGCAATGAGCAGTTCTTC | CASSAPDTGDPRVIRGNEQFF
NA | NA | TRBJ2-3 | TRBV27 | TGTGCCAGCAGTTTACTAGCTAGAAGCACAGATACGCAGTATTTT | CASSLLARSTDTQYF
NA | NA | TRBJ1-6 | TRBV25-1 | TGTGCCAGCAGTGAAAGTCTTGTAAGCTCACCCCTCCACTTT | CASSESLVSSPLHF
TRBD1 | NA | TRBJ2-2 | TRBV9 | TGTGCCAGCAGCGCGACAGGGGAAATCGGCGGGGAGCTGTTTTTT | CASSATGEIGGELFF
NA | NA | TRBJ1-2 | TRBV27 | TGTGCCACCACGTTCGGACACTACTATGGCTACACCTTC | CATTFGHYYGYTF
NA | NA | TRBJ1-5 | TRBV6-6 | TGTGCCAGCAGGACCTACCGGACAGAAGATAATCAGCCCCAGCATTTT | CASRTYRTEDNQPQHF
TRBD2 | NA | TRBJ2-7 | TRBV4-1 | TGCGCCAGCAGCCAAGTTAGCGGGAGCTCCTACGAGCAGTACTTC | CASSQVSGSSYEQYF
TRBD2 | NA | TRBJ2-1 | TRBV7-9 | TGTGCCAGCAGCTTACTAGCGGGGGGAACCTACAATGAGCAGTTCTTC | CASSLLAGGTYNEQFF
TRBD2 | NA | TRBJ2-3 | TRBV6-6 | TGTGCCAGCAGAGTAGCGGGGGCGCCGGGAGATACGCAGTATTTT | CASRVAGAPGDTQYF
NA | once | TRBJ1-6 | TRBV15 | TGTGCCACGGGGAGCTCCTATAATTCACCCCTCCACTTT | CATGSSYNSPLHF
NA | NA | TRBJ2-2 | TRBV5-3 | TGTGCCAGACTAGTCAGGGATGACGGGGAGCTGTTTTTT | CARLVRDDGELFF
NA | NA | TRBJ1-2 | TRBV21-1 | TGTGCCAGCAGCGACCCACCGACAGGACTAGGAGGCTACACCTTC | CASSDPPTGLGGYTF
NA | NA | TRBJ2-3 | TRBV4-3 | TGCGCCACGTCCCAGGAGGAAAGAGATACGCAGTATTTT | CATSQEERDTQYF
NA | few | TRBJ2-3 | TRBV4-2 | TGTGCCAGCAGCCAAGCGGGGGGCCTCACAGATACGCAGTATTTT | CASSQAGGLTDTQYF
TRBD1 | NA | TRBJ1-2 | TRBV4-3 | TGCGCCAGCAGCCCAGGGGGGCTCTCTAACGGCTACACCTTC | CASSPGGLSNGYTF
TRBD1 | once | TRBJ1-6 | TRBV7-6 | TGTGCCAGCAGCTTAGGGCTCGGACAGGGAGATTCACCCCTCCACTTT | CASSLGLGQGDSPLHF
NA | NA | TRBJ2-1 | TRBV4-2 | TGTGCCAGCAGCCAAGAGGGGAGGAGCTCCTACAATGAGCAGTTCTTC | CASSQEGRSSYNEQFF
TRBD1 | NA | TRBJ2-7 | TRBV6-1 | TGTGCCAGCAGGAGGGGGACAGGGGACTACGAGCAGTACTTC | CASRRGTGDYEQYF
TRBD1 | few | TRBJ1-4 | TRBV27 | TGTGCCAGCAGTTTATCGGGGACAGGGCATGAAAAACTGTTTTTT | CASSLSGTGHEKLFF
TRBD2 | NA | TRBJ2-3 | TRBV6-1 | TGTGCCAGCAGTGAAGAAGCGGGGGGGGTCGCAGATACGCAGTATTTT | CASSEEAGGVADTQYF
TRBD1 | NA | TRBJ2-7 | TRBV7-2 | TGTGCCAGCAGCTTGAGAAGCGGCTCAGGGACAGGGGGGGTCGAGCAGTACTTC | CASSLRSGSGTGGVEQYF
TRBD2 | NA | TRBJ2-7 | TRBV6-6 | TGTGCCAGCAGTACCATAGCGGGACGCCCGGGCGAGCAGTACTTC | CASSTIAGRPGEQYF
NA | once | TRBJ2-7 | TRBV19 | TGTGCCAGTAGTATAGGACAGAGTAACTCCTACGAGCAGTACTTC | CASSIGQSNSYEQYF
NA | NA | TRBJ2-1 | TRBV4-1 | TGCGCCAGCAGCCAACGCACAGGGTTGGATGAGCAGTTCTTC | CASSQRTGLDEQFF
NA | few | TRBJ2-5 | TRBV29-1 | TGCAGCGTTGAAAACTTGGAGCCGTCTGGGGAGCAAGAGACCCAGTACTTC | CSVENLEPSGEQETQYF
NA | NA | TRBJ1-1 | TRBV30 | TGTGCCTGGAGTGGGGGCGCTGGCACTGAAGCTTTCTTT | CAWSGGAGTEAFF
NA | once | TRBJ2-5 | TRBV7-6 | TGTGCCAGCAGCTTAGGGACAGCGACCCAGTACTTC | CASSLGTATQYF
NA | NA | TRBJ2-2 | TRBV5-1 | TGCGCCAGCAGCTTTCAGGTTGACGGGGAGCTGTTTTTT | CASSFQVDGELFF
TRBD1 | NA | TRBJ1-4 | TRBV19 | TGTGCCAGTAGGGGGACAGGGGGGCCTAATGAAAAACTGTTTTTT | CASRGTGGPNEKLFF
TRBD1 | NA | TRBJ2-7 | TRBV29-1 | TGCAGCGCGTCGGGACAGGGGATTGGCGAGCAGTACTTC | CSASGQGIGEQYF
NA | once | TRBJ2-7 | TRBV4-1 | TGCGCCAGCAGCCAAGTGGGCAGACATCTCTACGAGCAGTACTTC | CASSQVGRHLYEQYF
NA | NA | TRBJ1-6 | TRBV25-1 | TGTGCCAGCAGTGAATGGGGGGGCGCCCCCCTCCACTTT | CASSEWGGAPLHF
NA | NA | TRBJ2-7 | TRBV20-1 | TGCAGTGCTAGAGCGGACGAGCAGTACTTC | CSARADEQYF
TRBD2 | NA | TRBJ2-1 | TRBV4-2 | TGTGCCAGCAGCCCCGGGACTAGCGCATACAATGAGCAGTTCTTC | CASSPGTSAYNEQFF
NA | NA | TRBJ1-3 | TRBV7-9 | TGTGCCAGCAGCCTTGCGGTCACTGGAAACACCATATATTTT | CASSLAVTGNTIYF
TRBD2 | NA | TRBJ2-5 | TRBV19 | TGTGCCAGTAGTATCCCCTCCGGGAGGGGACAAGAGACCCAGTACTTC | CASSIPSGRGQETQYF
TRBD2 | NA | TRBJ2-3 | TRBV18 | TGTGCCACAAGGACTAGCGGCACAGATACGCAGTATTTT | CATRTSGTDTQYF